Each of the 2 T cell receptor beta chains below was sequenced from the same sample in a study of T-cell memory formation after mild COVID-19. Each CDR3 protein gets one entry after TCRdb re-called the 5' RACE reads with MiXCR. The sample has approximately 300,000 distinct CDR3 sequences, roughly a fifth seen once; the top ten hold under 25%. Source material: PBMCs or a T cell subset sorted from them (not recorded which). These receptors originate from a man aged 18 to 30 who had mild COVID-19 (a few samples of this study predate the infection). Cell type and time point are not known.

This clonotype was observed a handful of times. The J gene is TRBJ2-1, the V gene TRBV7-2; D is possibly TRBD1 (6 bases). CDR1 SGHTA and CDR2 FQGNSA come from the germline V gene. The CDR3 is made up of 13 amino acids. V was pared by 6 bases and J by 7 bases, with 13 bases between. This CDR3 reads CASSSPGANEQFF. DNA of the CDR3: TGTGCCAGCAGTTCTCCAGGGGCGAATGAGCAGTTCTTC.

The J gene is TRBJ2-4, the V gene TRBV20-1, with 7 nucleotides matching TRBD2. Germline V CDR1 and CDR2: DFQATT, SNEGSKA (reference sequence). CDR3 length equals 17 residues. Unmatched junction bases numbered 13, after V lost 5 bases and J lost 0 bases. DNA for the CDR3: TGCAGTGCTCGGATAAGGGCGGGGGTCCTAGCCAAAAACATTCAGTACTTC. Amino acids: CSARIRAGVLAKNIQYF.